One and the same sample provided the 10 T cell receptor beta chains below, sequenced in a study of blood T cell repertoires in COVID-19. Only in-frame clones appear in the TCRdb table, and some are missing; sequencing was by immunoSEQ multiplex PCR. The sample includes 200,000 to 250,000 clones, approximately 90% of them seen just once. The sample taken for sequencing was peripheral blood. The receptors stem from a man in his thirties or forties with COVID-19, enrolled during active disease.

This clone was seen just once. This chain uses TRBV7-7 with TRBJ2-1, with D tentatively TRBD1 (6 bases). V was pared by 1 base and J by 11 bases, with 15 bases between. This CDR3 is 14 amino acids long. Germline loops: CDR1 SSHAT, CDR2 FNYEAQ (reference sequence). The CDR3 protein is CASSLDLDSRKQFF. The CDR3 DNA follows: TGTGCCAGCAGCTTAGACCTGGACAGTAGAAAGCAGTTCTTC. Full variable domain (remainder filled in from reference TRBV7-7 and TRBJ2-1): GAGVSQSPRYKVTKRGQDVTLRCDPISSHATLYWYQQALGQGPEFLTYFNYEAQPDKSGLPSDRFSAERPEGSISTLTIQRTEQRDSAMYRCASSLDLDSRKQFFGPGTRLTVL.

The chain carries TRBV14 and TRBJ1-2, with D possibly being TRBD1 (6 bases). Trimming took off 4 bases at V and 4 bases at J, with 16 bases between the two ends. Germline CDR1 reads SGHDN; CDR2 reads FVKESK. This CDR3 is 15 amino acids long. Here the CDR3 reads CASSRTGTSSYGYTF. The CDR3 DNA is TGTGCCAGCAGCCGCACCGGGACATCCTCCTATGGCTACACCTTC.

This clone was found once. The chain employs TRBV7-2 and TRBJ1-2, with TRBD1 matching over 9 bases. V lost 6 bases, J lost 7 bases, and 9 bases stayed unmatched. The CDR3 extends over 14 amino acids. Germline V CDR1 and CDR2: SGHTA, FQGNSA. This chain's CDR3 is CASSPVRQGGGYTF. The CDR3 DNA reads as TGTGCCAGCAGTCCCGTGAGACAGGGGGGTGGCTACACCTTC.

V usage is TRBV27 and J usage is TRBJ1-5; D is unresolved. CDR1 and CDR2 (germline): MNHEY, SMNVEV (reference sequence). The V and J ends lost 3 bases and 5 bases respectively, with 11 bases between them. The CDR3 has 14 amino acids. Written as DNA, the CDR3 is TGTGCCAGCAGTTTGAACGGGGATTATCAGCCCCAGCATTTT. Protein product: CASSLNGDYQPQHF.

In regard to this clone: Other DNA sequences in this specimen translate into the identical CDR3. The V and J genes are TRBV7-3 and TRBJ1-1, with TRBD1 matching 10 bases. J lost 4 bases, V lost 3 bases, and 5 bases had no gene match. Per the germline V gene, CDR1 is SGHTA and CDR2 is FQGTGA. CDR3 length: 15 residues. The CDR3 DNA reads as TGTGCCAGCAGCTTGACAGGGGGCTTGGGCACTGAAGCTTTCTTT. Translation gives CASSLTGGLGTEAFF. Full variable domain (missing parts from reference TRBV7-3 and TRBJ1-1): GAGVSQTPSNKVTEKGKYVELRCDPISGHTALYWYRQSLGQGPEFLIYFQGTGAADDSGLPNDRFFAVRPEGSVSTLKIQRTERGDSAVYLCASSLTGGLGTEAFFGQGTRLTVV.

The CDR3 region is CASSPRGGDLTGELFF. DNA of the CDR3: TGTGCCAGCTCACCACGCGGGGGGGACCTCACCGGGGAGCTGTTTTTT. The rearrangement uses TRBV18 and TRBJ2-2, with 9 bases matching TRBD2. Germline V gene lookup returns CDR1 KGHSH and CDR2 LQKENI. V dropped 1 base and J dropped 4; count of bases not matched to a gene: 4. The length of the CDR3 is 16 residues.

This chain joins TRBV5-5 and TRBJ1-6; D is undetermined. Germline values: CDR1 SGHKS, CDR2 YYEKEE (reference sequence). The CDR3 loop spans 13 amino acids. Trimming removed 1 base from V and 6 bases from J, with 5 bases in between. The CDR3 protein is CASSLLVNSPLHF. The CDR3 DNA reads TGTGCCAGCAGCTTGTTAGTTAATTCACCCCTCCACTTT.

The J gene is TRBJ1-2, the V gene TRBV6-2 or TRBV6-3; no clear D. Germline CDR1 reads MNHEY; CDR2 reads SVGEGT. Trimming cost V 0 bases and J 6 bases, with 11 bases left between them. The CDR3 extends over 14 amino acids. The CDR3 DNA follows: TGTGCCAGCAGTTACTCGAGCACGGGGAATGGCTACACCTTC. Residues: CASSYSSTGNGYTF.

The rearrangement joins TRBV28 to TRBJ1-2; 7 nucleotides line up with TRBD1. The CDR3 is 14 residues long. The V segment lost 6 bases and the J segment 4 bases; nucleotides outside the gene matches: 8. The germline CDR1 and CDR2 sequences are MDHEN and SYDVKM. CDR3 region: CASRETGQPYGYTF. In DNA, the CDR3 is TGTGCCAGCAGGGAAACGGGACAGCCCTATGGCTACACCTTC.

The rearrangement links TRBV28 to TRBJ1-5, with TRBD1 matching 8 bases. CDR3 size: 17 residues. The germline gives CDR1 MDHEN, CDR2 SYDVKM. J was trimmed by 0 bases and V by 1 base; bases with no gene match: 5. This chain's CDR3 is CASSLLQGGNSNQPQHF. The CDR3 DNA follows: TGTGCCAGCAGTTTATTACAGGGGGGGAATAGCAATCAGCCCCAGCATTTT. Full variable domain (remainder filled in from reference TRBV28 and TRBJ1-5): DVKVTQSSRYLVKRTGEKVFLECVQDMDHENMFWYRQDPGLGLRLIYFSYDVKMKEKGDIPEGYSVSREKKERFSLILESASTNQTSMYLCASSLLQGGNSNQPQHFGDGTRLSIL.